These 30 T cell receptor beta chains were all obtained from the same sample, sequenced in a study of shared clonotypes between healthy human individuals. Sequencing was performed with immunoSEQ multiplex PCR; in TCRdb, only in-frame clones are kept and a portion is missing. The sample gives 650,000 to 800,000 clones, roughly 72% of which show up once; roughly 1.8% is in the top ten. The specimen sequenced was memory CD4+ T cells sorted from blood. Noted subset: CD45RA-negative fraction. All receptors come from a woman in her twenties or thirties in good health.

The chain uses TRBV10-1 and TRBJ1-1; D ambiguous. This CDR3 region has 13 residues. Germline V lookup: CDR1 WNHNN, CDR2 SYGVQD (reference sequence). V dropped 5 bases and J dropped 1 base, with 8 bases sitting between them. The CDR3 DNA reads TGCGCCAGCAGTACCCACGGGAACACTGAAGCTTTCTTT. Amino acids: CASSTHGNTEAFF.

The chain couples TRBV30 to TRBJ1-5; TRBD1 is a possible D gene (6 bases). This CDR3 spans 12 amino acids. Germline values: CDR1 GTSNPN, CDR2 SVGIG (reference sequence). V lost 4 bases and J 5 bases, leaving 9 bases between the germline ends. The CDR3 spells CAWTRGDQPQHF. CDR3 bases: TGTGCCTGGACCAGGGGAGATCAGCCCCAGCATTTT.

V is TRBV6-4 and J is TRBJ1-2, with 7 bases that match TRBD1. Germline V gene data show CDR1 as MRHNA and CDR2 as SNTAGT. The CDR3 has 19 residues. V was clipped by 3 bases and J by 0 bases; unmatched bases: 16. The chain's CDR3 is CASSEMYGQANPTNYGYTF. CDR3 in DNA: TGTGCCAGCAGTGAGATGTATGGACAGGCTAACCCAACTAACTATGGCTACACCTTC.

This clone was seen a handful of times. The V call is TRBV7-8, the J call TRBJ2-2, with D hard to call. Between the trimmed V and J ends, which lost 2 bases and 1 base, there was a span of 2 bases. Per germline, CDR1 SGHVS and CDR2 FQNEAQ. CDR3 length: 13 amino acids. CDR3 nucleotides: TGTGCCAGCAGCTTAAAGAACACCGGGGAGCTGTTTTTT. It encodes CASSLKNTGELFF.

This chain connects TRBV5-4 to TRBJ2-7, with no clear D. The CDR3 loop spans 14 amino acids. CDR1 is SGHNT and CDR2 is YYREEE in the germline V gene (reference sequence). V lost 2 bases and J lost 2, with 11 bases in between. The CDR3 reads CASSLGSSPYEQYF. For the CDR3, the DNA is TGTGCCAGCAGCTTAGGCAGTTCCCCCTACGAGCAGTACTTC. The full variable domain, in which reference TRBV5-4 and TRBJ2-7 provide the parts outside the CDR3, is ETGVTQSPTHLIKTRGQQVTLRCSSQSGHNTVSWYQQALGQGPQFIFQYYREEENGRGNFPPRFSGLQFPNYSSELNVNALELDDSALYLCASSLGSSPYEQYFGPGTRLTVT.

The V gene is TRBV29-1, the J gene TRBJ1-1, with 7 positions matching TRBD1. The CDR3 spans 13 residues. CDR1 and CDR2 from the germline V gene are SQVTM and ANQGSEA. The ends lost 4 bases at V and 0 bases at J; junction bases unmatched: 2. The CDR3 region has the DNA TGCAGCGTTGGGGGACAGATGAACACTGAAGCTTTCTTT. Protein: CSVGGQMNTEAFF.

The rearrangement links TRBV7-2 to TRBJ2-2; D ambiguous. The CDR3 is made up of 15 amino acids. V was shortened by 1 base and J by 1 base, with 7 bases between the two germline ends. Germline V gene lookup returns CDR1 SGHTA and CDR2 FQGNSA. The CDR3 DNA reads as TGTGCCAGCAGCTTAGAGGCTGGGAACACCGGGGAGCTGTTTTTT. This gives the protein CASSLEAGNTGELFF.

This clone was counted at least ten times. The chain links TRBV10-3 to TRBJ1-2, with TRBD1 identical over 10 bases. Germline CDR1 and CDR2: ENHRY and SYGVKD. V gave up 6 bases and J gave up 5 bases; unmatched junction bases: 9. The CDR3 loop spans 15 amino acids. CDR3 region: CAIRPGQGSSYGYTF. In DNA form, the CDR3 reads TGTGCCATCAGACCGGGACAGGGGTCGAGTTATGGCTACACCTTC.

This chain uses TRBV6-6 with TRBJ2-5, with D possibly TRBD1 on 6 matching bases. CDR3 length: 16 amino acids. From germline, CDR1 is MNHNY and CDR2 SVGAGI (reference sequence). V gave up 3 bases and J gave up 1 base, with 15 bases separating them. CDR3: CASSYTTGALQETQYF. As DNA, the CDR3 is TGTGCCAGCAGTTATACGACAGGAGCCCTCCAAGAGACCCAGTACTTC.

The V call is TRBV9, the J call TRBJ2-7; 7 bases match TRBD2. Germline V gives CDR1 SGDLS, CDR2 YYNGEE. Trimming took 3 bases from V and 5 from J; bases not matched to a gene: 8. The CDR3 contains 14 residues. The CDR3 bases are TGTGCCAGCAGCGATTGGACGGGAGGCGACGAGCAGTACTTC. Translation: CASSDWTGGDEQYF.

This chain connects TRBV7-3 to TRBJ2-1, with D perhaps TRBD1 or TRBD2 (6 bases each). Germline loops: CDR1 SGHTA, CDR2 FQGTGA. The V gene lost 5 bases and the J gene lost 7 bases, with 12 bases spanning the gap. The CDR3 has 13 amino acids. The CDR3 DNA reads TGTGCCAGCAGCCCCGGGGGCGCTAATGAGCAGTTCTTC. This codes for CASSPGGANEQFF.

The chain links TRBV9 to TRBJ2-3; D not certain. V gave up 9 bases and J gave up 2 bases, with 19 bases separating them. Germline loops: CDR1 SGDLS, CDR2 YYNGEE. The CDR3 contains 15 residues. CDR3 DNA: TGTGCCACCCGGCGGTCGGTCGGGCCCACAGATACGCAGTATTTT. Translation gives CATRRSVGPTDTQYF.

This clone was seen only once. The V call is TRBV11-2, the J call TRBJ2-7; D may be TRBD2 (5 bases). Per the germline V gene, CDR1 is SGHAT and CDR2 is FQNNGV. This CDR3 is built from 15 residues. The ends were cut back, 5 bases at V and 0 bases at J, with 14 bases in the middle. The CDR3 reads CASSRERLSSYEQYF. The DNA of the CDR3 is TGTGCCAGCAGCCGAGAGCGGCTGAGCTCCTACGAGCAGTACTTC.

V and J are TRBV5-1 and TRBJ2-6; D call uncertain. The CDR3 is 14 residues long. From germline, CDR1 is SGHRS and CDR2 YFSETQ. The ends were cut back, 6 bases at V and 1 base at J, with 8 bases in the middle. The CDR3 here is CASTALSGANVLTF. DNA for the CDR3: TGCGCCAGCACAGCCTTGTCTGGGGCCAACGTCCTGACTTTC.

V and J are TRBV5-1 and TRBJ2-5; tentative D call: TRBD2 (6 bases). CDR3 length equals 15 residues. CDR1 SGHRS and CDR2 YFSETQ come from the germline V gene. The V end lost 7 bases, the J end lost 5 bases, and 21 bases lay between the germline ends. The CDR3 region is CASALEGLLGETQYF. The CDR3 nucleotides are TGCGCCAGCGCCCTGGAGGGACTCCTCGGGGAGACCCAGTACTTC.

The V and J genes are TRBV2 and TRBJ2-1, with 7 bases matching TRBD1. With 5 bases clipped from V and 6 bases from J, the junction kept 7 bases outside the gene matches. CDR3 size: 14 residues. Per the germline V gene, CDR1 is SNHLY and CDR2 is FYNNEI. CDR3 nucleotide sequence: TGTGCCAGCAGTCCCCGGGACAGACCCAATGAGCAGTTCTTC. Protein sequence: CASSPRDRPNEQFF.

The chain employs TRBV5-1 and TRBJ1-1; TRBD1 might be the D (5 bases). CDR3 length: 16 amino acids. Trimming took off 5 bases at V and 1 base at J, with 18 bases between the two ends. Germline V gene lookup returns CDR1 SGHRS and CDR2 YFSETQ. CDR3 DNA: TGCGCCAGCAGATACGGGGCCCAAGGCCCGAACACTGAAGCTTTCTTT. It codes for CASRYGAQGPNTEAFF.

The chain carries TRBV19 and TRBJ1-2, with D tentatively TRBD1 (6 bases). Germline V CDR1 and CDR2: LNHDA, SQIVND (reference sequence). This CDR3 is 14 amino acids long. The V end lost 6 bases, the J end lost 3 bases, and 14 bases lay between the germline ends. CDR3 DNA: TGTGCCAGTAGGAATCAGGGGATTGACTATGGCTACACCTTC. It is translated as CASRNQGIDYGYTF.

The DNA for the CDR3 is TGTGCCAGCAGCTTGTTGCAGGGGGCGGGCGAGCAGTACTTC. Protein sequence: CASSLLQGAGEQYF. This chain uses TRBV5-4 with TRBJ2-7; 8 bases agree with TRBD1. After removal of 1 base from V and 6 bases from J, the junction contained 6 bases not matched to a gene. The CDR3 sequence is 14 residues long. Germline-derived CDR1 and CDR2 are SGHNT and YYREEE (reference sequence).

CDR3: CASSSQAGAYEQYF. CDR3 in DNA: TGTGCCAGCAGCTCACAGGCAGGAGCCTACGAGCAGTACTTC. The rearrangement links TRBV11-2 to TRBJ2-7; a weak D match, TRBD1 (5 bases). The CDR3 is 14 amino acids. Trimming removed 4 bases from V and 2 bases from J, with 12 bases in between. Germline V gene sequence: CDR1 SGHAT, CDR2 FQNNGV.

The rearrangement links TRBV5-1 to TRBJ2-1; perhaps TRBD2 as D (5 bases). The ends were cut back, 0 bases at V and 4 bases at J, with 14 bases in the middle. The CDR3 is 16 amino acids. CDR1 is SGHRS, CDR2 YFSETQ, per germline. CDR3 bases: TGCGCCAGCAGCTTGGAAGCTCAAAGGGAGTACAATGAGCAGTTCTTC. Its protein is CASSLEAQREYNEQFF.

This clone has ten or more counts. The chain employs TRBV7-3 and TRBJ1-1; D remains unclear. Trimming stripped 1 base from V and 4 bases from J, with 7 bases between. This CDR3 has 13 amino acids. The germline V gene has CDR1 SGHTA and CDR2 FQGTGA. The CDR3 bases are TGTGCCAGCAGCTTAATTGGGAGCACTGAAGCTTTCTTT. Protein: CASSLIGSTEAFF.

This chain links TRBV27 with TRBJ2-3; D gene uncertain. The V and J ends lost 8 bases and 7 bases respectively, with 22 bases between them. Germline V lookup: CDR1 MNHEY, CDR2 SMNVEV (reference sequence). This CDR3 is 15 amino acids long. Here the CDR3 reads CASAIRAGPVHTQYF. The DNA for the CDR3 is TGTGCCAGCGCTATTCGGGCAGGTCCCGTCCATACGCAGTATTTT.

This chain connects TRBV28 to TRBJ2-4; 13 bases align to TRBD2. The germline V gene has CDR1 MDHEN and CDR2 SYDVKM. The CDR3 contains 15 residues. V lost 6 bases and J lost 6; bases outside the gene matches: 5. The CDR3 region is CASRPRTSGRNIQYF. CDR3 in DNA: TGTGCCAGCAGACCTAGGACTAGCGGGAGAAACATTCAGTACTTC.

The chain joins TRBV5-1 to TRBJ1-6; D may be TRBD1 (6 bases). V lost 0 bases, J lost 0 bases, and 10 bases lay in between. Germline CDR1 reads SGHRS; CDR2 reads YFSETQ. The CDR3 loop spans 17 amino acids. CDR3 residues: CASSLVGRGSYNSPLHF. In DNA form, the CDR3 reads TGCGCCAGCAGCTTGGTTGGCAGGGGCTCCTATAATTCACCCCTCCACTTT.

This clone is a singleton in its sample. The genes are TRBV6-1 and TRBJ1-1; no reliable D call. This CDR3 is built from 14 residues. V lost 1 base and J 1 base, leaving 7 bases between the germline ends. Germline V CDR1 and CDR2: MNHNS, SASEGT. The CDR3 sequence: CASSEVMTNTEAFF. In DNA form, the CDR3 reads TGTGCCAGCAGTGAAGTGATGACGAACACTGAAGCTTTCTTT.

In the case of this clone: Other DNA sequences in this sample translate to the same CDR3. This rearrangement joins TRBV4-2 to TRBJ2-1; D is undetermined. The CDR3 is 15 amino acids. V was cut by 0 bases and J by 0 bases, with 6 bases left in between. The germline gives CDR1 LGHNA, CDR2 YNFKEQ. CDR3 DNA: TGTGCCAGCAGCCAAGATGGTGTCTCCTACAATGAGCAGTTCTTC. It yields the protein CASSQDGVSYNEQFF.

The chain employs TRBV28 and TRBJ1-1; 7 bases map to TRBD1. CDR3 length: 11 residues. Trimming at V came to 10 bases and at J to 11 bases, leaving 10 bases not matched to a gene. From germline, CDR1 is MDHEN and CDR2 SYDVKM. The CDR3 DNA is TGTGCCATTACAGGGGTCGCTCGGGCTTTCTTT. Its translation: CAITGVARAFF. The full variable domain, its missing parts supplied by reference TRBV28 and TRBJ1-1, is DVKVTQSSRYLVKRTGEKVFLECVQDMDHENMFWYRQDPGLGLRLIYFSYDVKMKEKGDIPEGYSVSREKKERFSLILESASTNQTSMYLCAITGVARAFFGQGTRLTVV.

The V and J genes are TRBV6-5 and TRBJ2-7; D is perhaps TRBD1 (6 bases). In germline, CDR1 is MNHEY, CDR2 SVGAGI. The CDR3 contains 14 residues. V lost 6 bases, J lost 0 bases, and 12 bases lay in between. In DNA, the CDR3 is TGTGCCAGCAGGCCCCGGACAGTCTCCTACGAGCAGTACTTC. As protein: CASRPRTVSYEQYF.

The CDR3 nucleotides read TGTGCCAGCACGACTAGCGCTAATTATTACAATGAGCAGTTCTTC. It specifies CASTTSANYYNEQFF. V is TRBV28 and J is TRBJ2-1, with TRBD2 matching over 8 bases. This CDR3 has 15 residues. Unmatched junction bases numbered 9, after V lost 7 bases and J lost 4 bases. Per the germline V gene, CDR1 is MDHEN and CDR2 is SYDVKM. The full variable domain, its missing parts supplied by reference TRBV28 and TRBJ2-1, is DVKVTQSSRYLVKRTGEKVFLECVQDMDHENMFWYRQDPGLGLRLIYFSYDVKMKEKGDIPEGYSVSREKKERFSLILESASTNQTSMYLCASTTSANYYNEQFFGPGTRLTVL.